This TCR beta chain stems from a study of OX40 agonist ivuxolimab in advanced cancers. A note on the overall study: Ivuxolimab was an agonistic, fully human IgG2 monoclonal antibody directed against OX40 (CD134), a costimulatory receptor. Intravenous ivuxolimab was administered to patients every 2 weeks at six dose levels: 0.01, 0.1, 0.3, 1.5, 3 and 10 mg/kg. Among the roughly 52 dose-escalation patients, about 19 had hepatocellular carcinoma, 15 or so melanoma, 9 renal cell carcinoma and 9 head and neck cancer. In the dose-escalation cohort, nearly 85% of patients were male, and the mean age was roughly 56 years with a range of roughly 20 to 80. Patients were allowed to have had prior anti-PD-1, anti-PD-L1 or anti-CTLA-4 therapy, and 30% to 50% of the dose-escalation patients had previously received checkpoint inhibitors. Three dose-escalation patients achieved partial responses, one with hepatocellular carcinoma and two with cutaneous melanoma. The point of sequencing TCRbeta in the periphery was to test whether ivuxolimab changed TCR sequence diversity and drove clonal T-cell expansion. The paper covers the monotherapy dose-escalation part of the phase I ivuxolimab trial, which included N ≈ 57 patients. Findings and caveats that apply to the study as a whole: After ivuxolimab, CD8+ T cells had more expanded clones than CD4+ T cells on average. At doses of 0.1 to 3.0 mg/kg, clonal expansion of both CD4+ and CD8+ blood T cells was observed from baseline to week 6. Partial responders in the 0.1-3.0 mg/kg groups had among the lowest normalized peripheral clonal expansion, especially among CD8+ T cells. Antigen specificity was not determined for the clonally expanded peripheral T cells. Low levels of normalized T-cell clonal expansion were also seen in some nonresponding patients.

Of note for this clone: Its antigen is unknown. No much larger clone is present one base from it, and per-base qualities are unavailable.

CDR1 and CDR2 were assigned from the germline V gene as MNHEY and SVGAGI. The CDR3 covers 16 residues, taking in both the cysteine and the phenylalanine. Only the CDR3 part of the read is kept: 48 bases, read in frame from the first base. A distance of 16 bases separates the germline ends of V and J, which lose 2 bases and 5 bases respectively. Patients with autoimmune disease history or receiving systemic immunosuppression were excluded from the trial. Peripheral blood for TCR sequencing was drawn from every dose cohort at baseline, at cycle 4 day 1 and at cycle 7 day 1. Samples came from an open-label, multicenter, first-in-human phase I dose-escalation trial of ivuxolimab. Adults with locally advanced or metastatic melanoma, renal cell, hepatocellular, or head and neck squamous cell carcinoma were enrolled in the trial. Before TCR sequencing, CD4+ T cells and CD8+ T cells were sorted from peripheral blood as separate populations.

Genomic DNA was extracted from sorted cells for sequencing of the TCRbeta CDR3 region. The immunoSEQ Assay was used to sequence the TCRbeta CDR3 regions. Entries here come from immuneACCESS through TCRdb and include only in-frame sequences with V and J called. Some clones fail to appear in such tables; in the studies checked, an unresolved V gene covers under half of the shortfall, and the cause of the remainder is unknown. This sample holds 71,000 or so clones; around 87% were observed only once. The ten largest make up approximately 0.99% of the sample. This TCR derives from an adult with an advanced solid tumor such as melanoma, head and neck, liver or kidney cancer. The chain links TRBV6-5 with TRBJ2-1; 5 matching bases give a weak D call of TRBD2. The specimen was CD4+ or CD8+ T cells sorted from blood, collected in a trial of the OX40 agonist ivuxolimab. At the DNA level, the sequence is TGTGCCAGCAGTTACCGGGCGGGTTGGAGAGACAATGAGCAGTTCTTC. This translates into CASSYRAGWRDNEQFF.